These 7 T cell receptor beta chains came from one sample sequenced in a study of blood T cell repertoires in COVID-19. The data were produced by immunoSEQ multiplex PCR, yet TCRdb's version contains in-frame clones alone and is incomplete. The sample includes hundreds of thousands of clones, 75% to 90% of them seen just once. Sequencing was performed on PBMCs or T cells enriched from blood (not recorded which). The receptors shown here come from a man under 40 who had recovered from COVID-19.

This chain uses TRBV5-1 with TRBJ2-1, with 7 bases aligning to TRBD2. V dropped 0 bases and J dropped 7; count of bases not matched to a gene: 10. This CDR3 has 16 residues. In germline, CDR1 is SGHRS, CDR2 YFSETQ. The CDR3, as DNA: TGCGCCAGCAGCTTGGGATCAGCCGGGACTATTAATGAGCAGTTCTTC. It encodes CASSLGSAGTINEQFF.

This chain uses TRBV5-6 with TRBJ2-7; TRBD2 matches 11 bases. CDR1 is SGHDT, CDR2 YYEEEE, per germline. This CDR3 contains 17 residues. The V segment lost 0 bases and the J segment 0 bases; nucleotides outside the gene matches: 5. This chain's CDR3 is CASSLEGSGRASYEQYF. The CDR3 nucleotides are TGTGCCAGCAGCTTGGAGGGTAGCGGGAGGGCCTCCTACGAGCAGTACTTC.

The genes are TRBV5-4 and TRBJ2-2; perhaps TRBD1 as D (6 bases). The V gene's germline CDR1 is SGHNT and CDR2 YYREEE (reference sequence). The CDR3 spans 16 residues. The V gene lost 0 bases and the J gene lost 2 bases, with 11 bases spanning the gap. The CDR3 DNA sequence: TGTGCCAGCAGCTTGGTCCACAGGGTAAACACCGGGGAGCTGTTTTTT. Amino acid sequence: CASSLVHRVNTGELFF.

This clone was counted once. This sequence joins TRBV3-1 (or the pseudogene TRBV3-2) and TRBJ2-7; no reliable D call. The V end lost 2 bases, the J end lost 2 bases, and 10 bases lay between the germline ends. This CDR3 contains 14 residues. Germline V gives CDR1 LGHDT, CDR2 YNNKEL (reference sequence). The CDR3 here is CASSQSSRAYEQYF. CDR3 in DNA: TGTGCCAGCAGCCAATCCTCACGGGCCTACGAGCAGTACTTC.

This clone has just one count. The J gene is TRBJ1-1, the V gene TRBV5-1, with TRBD1 matching over 7 bases. The CDR3 totals 14 residues. V was pared by 5 bases and J by 0 bases, with 4 bases of the junction left unmatched. Looked up from germline, CDR1 is SGHRS and CDR2 is YFSETQ. CDR3 DNA: TGCGCCAGCAGGATCGGACAGGTGAACACTGAAGCTTTCTTT. Translated, it gives CASRIGQVNTEAFF.

The chain is built from TRBV24-1 and TRBJ1-2; 9 bases match TRBD1. V trimming: 8 bases; J trimming: 8 bases; junction bases outside the gene matches: 8. Germline V gene lookup returns CDR1 KGHDR and CDR2 SFDVKD. This CDR3 region has 13 residues. The CDR3, as DNA: TGTGCCACCAATACCGGGACAGGGTTCGGCTACACCTTC. This encodes CATNTGTGFGYTF.

A remark on this clone: The junction shows a germline mismatch at one end, possibly a read error. The chain joins TRBV29-1 to TRBJ2-5; possible D gene TRBD1, 8 bases. Germline assignment: CDR1 SQVTM and CDR2 ANQGSEA. The CDR3 spans 13 residues. CDR3 nucleotides: TGCAGCGCTGAAATACAGGGGGGGGAGACCCAGTACTTC. Protein sequence: CSAEIQGGETQYF.